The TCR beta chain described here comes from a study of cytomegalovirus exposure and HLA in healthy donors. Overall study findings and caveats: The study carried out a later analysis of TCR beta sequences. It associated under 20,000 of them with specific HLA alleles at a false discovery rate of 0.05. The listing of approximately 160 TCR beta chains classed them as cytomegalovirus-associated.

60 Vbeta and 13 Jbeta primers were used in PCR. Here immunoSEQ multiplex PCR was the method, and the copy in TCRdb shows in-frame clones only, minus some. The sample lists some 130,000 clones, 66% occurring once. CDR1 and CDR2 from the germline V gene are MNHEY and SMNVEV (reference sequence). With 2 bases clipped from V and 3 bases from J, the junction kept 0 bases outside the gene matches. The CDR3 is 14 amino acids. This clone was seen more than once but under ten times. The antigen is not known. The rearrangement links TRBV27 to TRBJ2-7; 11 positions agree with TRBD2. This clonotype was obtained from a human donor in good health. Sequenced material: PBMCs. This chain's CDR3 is CASSLGLAGYEQYF. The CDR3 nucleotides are TGTGCCAGCAGTTTAGGACTAGCGGGCTACGAGCAGTACTTC.